This T cell receptor (beta chain) was documented in a study of T cell responses to AZD1222 COVID-19 vaccine. Turning to this clone: What it recognizes is unknown.

The CDR3 consists of 16 residues. Trimming pared 0 bases from V and 0 bases from J, leaving 9 bases between. Germline CDR1 reads MNHNY; CDR2 reads SVGAGI (reference sequence). Sequencing used immunoSEQ multiplex PCR; TCRdb keeps in-frame clones, though not all of them. The table shows about 150,000 clones, with about 89% occurring only once. Study conclusions and caveats: Among spike-specific TCRs, nearly half reportedly target unmutated variant regions.

The specimen comprised peripheral blood, sampled 28 days after the second AZD1222 dose. This receptor was identified in an adult who received the AZD1222 COVID-19 vaccine. The chain has TRBV6-6 and TRBJ1-5, with D perhaps TRBD1 (5 bases). The CDR3 loop is CASSYSGGNSNQPQHF. Here the CDR3 DNA reads TGTGCCAGCAGTTACTCTGGGGGAAATAGCAATCAGCCCCAGCATTTT.